A selection of T cell receptor beta chains follows, all from one sample in a study of shared clonotypes between healthy human individuals. Generated by immunoSEQ multiplex PCR, the TCRdb table keeps only in-frame clones and is missing some. The sample shows more than 2,000,000 clones, approximately 95% of them seen only once. Sequenced sample: naive CD4+ T cells from PBMCs. These receptors were collected from a young man in good health. Some clones in this sample may be carry-over from other donors' samples. Both conserved end residues are part of each CDR3. D genes are given only for firm matches. Clone size appears in some rows only: once, few, many, or a class for an expanded clone.

.	TRBV6-5	.	TRBJ2-1	CASSQGDEQFF	TGTGCCAGCAGCCAAGGGGATGAGCAGTTCTTC
.	TRBV18	TRBD1	TRBJ1-4	CASSPKQGTGEKLFF	TGTGCCAGCTCACCGAAACAGGGGACGGGCGAAAAACTGTTTTTT
.	TRBV5-1	TRBD2	TRBJ2-1	CASSFPLGTSGRSSYNEQFF	TGCGCCAGCAGCTTTCCCCTCGGGACTAGCGGGCGTAGCTCCTACAATGAGCAGTTCTTC
.	TRBV5-1	.	TRBJ1-1	CASSLYGGPFGTEAFF	TGCGCCAGCAGCTTGTACGGAGGTCCCTTTGGCACTGAAGCTTTCTTT
.	TRBV6-6	.	TRBJ2-1	CASRTRLAVGYNEQFF	TGTGCCAGCAGGACCCGGCTGGCAGTTGGCTACAATGAGCAGTTCTTC
once	TRBV11-3	.	TRBJ2-7	CASSAGGRGTYEQYF	TGTGCCAGCAGCGCCGGGGGTAGGGGTACCTACGAGCAGTACTTC
.	TRBV4-3	TRBD2	TRBJ2-1	CASSQVSTSGSIGLGNEQFF	TGCGCCAGCAGCCAAGTTTCCACTAGCGGGAGTATTGGTCTCGGGAATGAGCAGTTCTTC
.	TRBV14	.	TRBJ2-1	CASSQRDFPYNEQFF	TGTGCCAGCAGCCAGAGGGACTTCCCCTACAATGAGCAGTTCTTC
.	TRBV28	.	TRBJ1-1	CASSLTGREAFF	TGTGCCAGCAGTTTGACAGGCCGAGAAGCTTTCTTT
.	TRBV28	.	TRBJ2-7	CASSATPPVYEQYF	TGTGCCAGCAGCGCTACTCCGCCAGTCTACGAGCAGTACTTC
.	TRBV9	TRBD2	TRBJ2-2	CASSVVASGRHTGELFF	TGTGCCAGCAGCGTAGTGGCTAGCGGGAGGCACACCGGGGAGCTGTTTTTT
.	TRBV7-8	TRBD2	TRBJ2-2	CASRGSGNANTGELFF	TGTGCCAGCCGCGGTAGCGGGAACGCGAACACCGGGGAGCTGTTTTTT
.	TRBV5-1	.	TRBJ2-2	CASSLKPGELFF	TGCGCCAGCAGCTTGAAGCCCGGGGAGCTGTTTTTT
.	TRBV6-5	.	TRBJ1-2	CASSSTGAANYGYTF	TGTGCCAGCAGCTCCACGGGCGCAGCTAACTATGGCTACACCTTC
.	TRBV5-1	TRBD2	TRBJ2-2	CASSFLAGAQTGELFF	TGCGCCAGCAGCTTTCTAGCGGGAGCTCAGACCGGGGAGCTGTTTTTT
.	TRBV21-1	.	TRBJ2-1	CASSRRGQGLYNEQFF	TGTGCCAGCAGCAGGAGGGGACAGGGCCTGTACAATGAGCAGTTCTTC
.	TRBV18	TRBD2	TRBJ2-1	CASSQRLADYNEQFF	TGTGCCAGCTCACAAAGGCTAGCGGACTACAATGAGCAGTTCTTC
few	TRBV4-2	TRBD2	TRBJ2-1	CASSQGLANYNEQFF	TGTGCCAGCAGCCAAGGACTAGCGAACTACAATGAGCAGTTCTTC
.	TRBV5-1	.	TRBJ2-7	CASTKGMDRPNYEQYF	TGCGCCAGCACTAAGGGGATGGACAGACCTAACTACGAGCAGTACTTC
.	TRBV7-3	TRBD2	TRBJ2-1	CASSLLEAGGKFF	TGTGCCAGCAGCTTGCTAGAAGCGGGGGGAAAGTTCTTC
.	TRBV10-3	TRBD1	TRBJ1-5	CAISAQGGGGSNQPQHF	TGTGCCATCAGTGCCCAGGGAGGGGGCGGGAGCAATCAGCCCCAGCATTTT
.	TRBV6-5	.	TRBJ2-7	CAVGEQYF	TGTGCCGTCGGGGAGCAGTACTTC
.	TRBV5-6	TRBD1	TRBJ2-7	CAETPPGTGHLEQYF	TGTGCAGAAACACCCCCCGGGACAGGGCATCTCGAGCAGTACTTC
once	TRBV7-2	TRBD2	TRBJ2-1	CASSLEGLAGHNEQFF	TGTGCCAGCAGCTTAGAGGGCCTAGCGGGACACAATGAGCAGTTCTTC
few	TRBV7-2	.	TRBJ1-2	CASSFVRRQANYGYTF	TGTGCCAGCAGCTTTGTCCGGCGGCAGGCCAACTATGGCTACACCTTC
.	TRBV7-7	TRBD1	TRBJ2-7	CASSTGTGVSYEQYF	TGTGCCAGCAGCACCGGGACAGGGGTCTCCTACGAGCAGTACTTC
.	TRBV5-1	TRBD2	TRBJ2-4	CASSWTPGGKNIQYF	TGCGCCAGCAGCTGGACCCCGGGGGGCAAAAACATTCAGTACTTC
.	TRBV7-9	.	TRBJ1-1	CASSLGRWETEAFF	TGTGCCAGCAGCTTAGGGAGGTGGGAGACTGAAGCTTTCTTT
.	TRBV30	.	TRBJ1-2	CALLYRSEGDGYTF	TGTGCCTTGCTCTACAGGTCAGAGGGGGATGGCTACACCTTC
.	TRBV5-1	.	TRBJ2-7	CASSVGAREDYEQYF	TGCGCCAGCAGTGTCGGGGCGAGGGAGGACTACGAGCAGTACTTC
.	TRBV7-3	TRBD1	TRBJ2-3	CASSPGQVTDTQYF	TGTGCCAGCAGCCCCGGACAGGTCACAGATACGCAGTATTTT
.	TRBV7-8	TRBD1	TRBJ2-5	CASSGRGRETQYF	TGTGCCAGCAGCGGCAGGGGGCGAGAGACCCAGTACTTC
.	TRBV15	.	TRBJ1-5	CATSSGLSIRTQPQHF	TGTGCCACCAGCTCTGGTCTATCTATTAGGACTCAGCCCCAGCATTTT
.	TRBV29-1	TRBD1	TRBJ1-2	CSVWDRAWYGYTF	TGCAGCGTATGGGACAGGGCTTGGTATGGCTACACCTTC
.	TRBV5-1	TRBD1	TRBJ2-2	CASSLADRGAGELFF	TGCGCCAGCAGCTTAGCCGACAGGGGGGCCGGGGAGCTGTTTTTT
.	TRBV5-1	.	TRBJ2-5	CASSLLNPQETQYF	TGCGCCAGCAGCTTGCTCAATCCTCAAGAGACCCAGTACTTC
once	TRBV6-5	.	TRBJ2-5	CASSYSPYQETQYF	TGTGCCAGCAGTTACTCGCCTTACCAAGAGACCCAGTACTTC
few	TRBV9	.	TRBJ1-2	CASSVGEGYGYTF	TGTGCCAGCAGCGTAGGAGAGGGGTATGGCTACACCTTC
.	TRBV5-8	TRBD2	TRBJ2-1	CASSGFSGRADEQFF	TGTGCCAGCAGCGGGTTCAGCGGGAGGGCAGACGAGCAGTTCTTC
.	TRBV7-3	.	TRBJ2-1	CASSLNSENEQFF	TGTGCCAGCAGCTTAAATTCCGAGAATGAGCAGTTCTTC
once	TRBV7-2	.	TRBJ1-3	CASSLSSNGNTIYF	TGTGCCAGCAGCTTATCTAGTAACGGAAACACCATATATTTT
.	TRBV10-2	.	TRBJ1-2	CASSTGDYGYTF	TGCGCCAGCAGTACCGGAGACTATGGCTACACCTTC
.	TRBV27	TRBD2	TRBJ2-7	CASSLSWASGTYEQYF	TGTGCCAGCAGTTTATCGTGGGCTAGCGGTACCTACGAGCAGTACTTC
once	TRBV11-2	.	TRBJ1-4	CASSLEGTTTEKLFF	TGTGCCAGCAGCTTAGAGGGGACAACTACAGAAAAACTGTTTTTT
.	TRBV2	.	TRBJ2-2	CASKREPSNTGELFF	TGTGCCAGCAAGAGGGAGCCCTCGAACACCGGGGAGCTGTTTTTT
.	TRBV5-1	TRBD1	TRBJ1-1	CASSYLTGADTEAFF	TGCGCCAGCAGCTACTTGACAGGGGCGGACACTGAAGCTTTCTTT